Presented here are 11 T cell receptor beta chains from one specimen sequenced in a study of read filtering for tumor transcriptome and immune sequencing. Molecular barcoded adaptors covering alpha/delta and beta/gamma chains were used on 400 ng RNA. TCRdb re-called the reads through MiXCR, storing one row per CDR3 protein. The table includes 90,000 to 95,000 distinct CDR3 sequences, 20% to 25% detected once. The specimen sequenced was a population of CD138-negative cells sorted from bone marrow. Source of these receptors: a donor at least 40 years old with multiple myeloma.

This clonotype has a count of ten or more. The chain couples TRBV4-1 to TRBJ1-1, with TRBD1 identical over 10 bases. Germline lookup yields CDR1 MGHRA and CDR2 YSYEKL. Trimming removed 3 bases from V and 10 bases from J; junction bases left unmatched: 8. This CDR3 spans 14 amino acids. The CDR3 coding sequence is TGCGCCAGCAGCCAGGGGACAGGGGAAGGTCGAGCTTTCTTT. This encodes CASSQGTGEGRAFF.

This clonotype was seen ten or more times. V is TRBV18 and J is TRBJ2-5, with 7 bases that match TRBD2. The CDR3 totals 16 residues. Germline CDR1 and CDR2: KGHSH and LQKENI. Germline trimming cut 0 bases from V and 2 bases from J; bases unmatched to any gene: 6. The CDR3: CASSPPRSLAQETQYF. In nucleotides, the CDR3 is TGTGCCAGCTCACCACCGCGGTCACTAGCGCAAGAGACCCAGTACTTC.

In the case of this clonotype: A much larger clone sits a single nucleotide away, making a read error possible. The CDR3 coding sequence is TGCAGTCCCGGAGGGGAGGGGGAGGGCACTGAAGCTTTCTTT. Translating it yields CSPGGEGEGTEAFF. The rearrangement uses TRBV20-1 and TRBJ1-1; D may be TRBD1 (6 bases). The CDR3 spans 14 residues. Germline V gives CDR1 DFQATT, CDR2 SNEGSKA (reference sequence). With 8 bases removed from V and 4 bases from J, the gap between germline ends came to 20 bases.

This clonotype was seen at least ten times. The V call is TRBV4-1, the J call TRBJ2-1; D possibly matches TRBD1 or TRBD2 (5 bases each). The CDR3 length is 14 residues. Deletions cut 3 bases from V and 9 bases from J, with 15 bases between. Germline V gene sequence: CDR1 MGHRA, CDR2 YSYEKL. CDR3 DNA sequence: TGCGCCAGCAGCCACATCATAGGGACGGGTGAGCAGTTCTTC. The encoded protein is CASSHIIGTGEQFF.

In this sample, this clonotype turned up many times. V usage is TRBV5-1 and J usage is TRBJ2-7; D not certain. This CDR3 has 14 residues. The germline V gene encodes CDR1 SGHRS and CDR2 YFSETQ. The V and J ends lost 0 bases and 2 bases respectively, with 9 bases between them. The CDR3 bases are TGCGCCAGCAGCTTGGAGAGGCCAACCTACGAGCAGTACTTC. It codes for CASSLERPTYEQYF.

This clonotype showed up just a few times. The V call is TRBV11-3, the J call TRBJ2-1, with 8 bases that match TRBD2. V shed 5 bases and J 7 bases; nucleotides not matched to a gene: 7. In germline, CDR1 is SGHNT, CDR2 YENEEA. This CDR3 spans 14 amino acids. This chain's CDR3 is CASSAGGNRNEQFF. DNA for the CDR3: TGTGCCAGCAGCGCGGGGGGCAACCGGAATGAGCAGTTCTTC.

This clonotype was detected ten times or more. The chain is built from TRBV5-4 and TRBJ2-3; 7 positions match TRBD1. Germline V lookup: CDR1 SGHNT, CDR2 YYREEE (reference sequence). V was clipped by 4 bases and J by 5 bases; unmatched bases: 10. This CDR3 region has 15 residues. The DNA of the CDR3 is TGTGCCAGCAGCCCCCCCGGGACAGAAATAGATACGCAGTATTTT. Translating it yields CASSPPGTEIDTQYF.

This clonotype was counted ten times or more. The rearrangement joins TRBV18 to TRBJ1-1; D may be TRBD1 (6 bases). Germline-derived CDR1 and CDR2 are KGHSH and LQKENI. This CDR3 spans 16 amino acids. Trimming pared 3 bases from V and 3 bases from J, leaving 17 bases between. DNA of the CDR3: TGTGCCAGCTCACCTCGTGCGATTAGGGGGGACACTGAAGCTTTCTTT. This translates into CASSPRAIRGDTEAFF. Using reference TRBV18 and TRBJ1-1 for the parts outside the CDR3, the full variable domain is NAGVMQNPRHLVRRRGQEARLRCSPMKGHSHVYWYRQLPEEGLKFMVYLQKENIIDESGMPKERFSAEFPKEGPSILRIQQVVRGDSAAYFCASSPRAIRGDTEAFFGQGTRLTVV.

V and J are TRBV7-8 and TRBJ1-5, with D tentatively TRBD1 (6 bases). Trimming stripped 5 bases from V and 3 bases from J, with 14 bases between. This CDR3 is 15 amino acids long. Looked up from germline, CDR1 is SGHVS and CDR2 is FQNEAQ. CDR3 residues: CASSALRGPNQPQHF. For the CDR3, the DNA is TGTGCCAGCAGCGCCCTCAGGGGCCCCAATCAGCCCCAGCATTTT.

This clonotype was counted at least ten times. The chain uses TRBV4-1 and TRBJ1-2, with a weak D call TRBD1 (5 bases). This CDR3 comprises 12 residues. The germline V gene has CDR1 MGHRA and CDR2 YSYEKL. V lost 0 bases and J 8 bases, leaving 7 bases between the germline ends. CDR3 region: CASSQEAGGYTF. CDR3 nucleotides: TGCGCCAGCAGCCAAGAGGCAGGGGGCTACACCTTC.

This chain connects TRBV6-5 to TRBJ2-3, with D possibly matching TRBD2 (5 bases). The CDR3 sequence is 16 residues long. V was pared by 8 bases and J by 4 bases, with 22 bases between. CDR1 is MNHEY, CDR2 SVGAGI, per germline. CDR3 sequence (DNA): TGTGCCAGCCACCCCGGGGTCATACCCCTTCCAGATACGCAGTATTTT. Amino acid sequence: CASHPGVIPLPDTQYF.